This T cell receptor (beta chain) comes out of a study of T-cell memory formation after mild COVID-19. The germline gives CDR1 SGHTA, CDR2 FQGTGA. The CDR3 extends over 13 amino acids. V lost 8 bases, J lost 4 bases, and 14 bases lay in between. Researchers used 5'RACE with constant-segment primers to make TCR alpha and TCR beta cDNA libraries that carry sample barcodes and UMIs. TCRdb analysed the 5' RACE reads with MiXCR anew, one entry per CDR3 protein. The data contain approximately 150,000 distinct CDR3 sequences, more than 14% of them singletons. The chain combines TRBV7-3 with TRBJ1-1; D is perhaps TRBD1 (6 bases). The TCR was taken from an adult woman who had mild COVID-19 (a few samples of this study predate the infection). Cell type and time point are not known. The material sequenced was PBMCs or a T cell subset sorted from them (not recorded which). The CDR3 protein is CASGLTGLTEAFF. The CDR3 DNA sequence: TGTGCCAGCGGTTTAACAGGGCTCACTGAAGCTTTCTTT.